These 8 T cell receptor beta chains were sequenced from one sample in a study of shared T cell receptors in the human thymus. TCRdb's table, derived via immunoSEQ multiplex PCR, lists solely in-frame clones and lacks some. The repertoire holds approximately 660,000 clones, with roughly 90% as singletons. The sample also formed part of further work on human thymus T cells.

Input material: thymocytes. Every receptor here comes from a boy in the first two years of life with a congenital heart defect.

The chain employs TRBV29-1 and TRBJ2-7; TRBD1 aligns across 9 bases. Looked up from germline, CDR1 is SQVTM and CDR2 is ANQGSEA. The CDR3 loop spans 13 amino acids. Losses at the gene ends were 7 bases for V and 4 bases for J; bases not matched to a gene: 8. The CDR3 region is CSAGGQGRYEQYF. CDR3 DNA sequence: TGCAGCGCTGGGGGACAGGGAAGGTACGAGCAGTACTTC.

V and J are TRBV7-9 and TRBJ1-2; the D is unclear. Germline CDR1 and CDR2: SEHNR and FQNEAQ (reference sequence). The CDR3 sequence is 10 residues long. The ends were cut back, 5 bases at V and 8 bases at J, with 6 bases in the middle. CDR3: CASSPGGYTF. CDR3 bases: TGTGCCAGCAGCCCCGGGGGCTACACCTTC.

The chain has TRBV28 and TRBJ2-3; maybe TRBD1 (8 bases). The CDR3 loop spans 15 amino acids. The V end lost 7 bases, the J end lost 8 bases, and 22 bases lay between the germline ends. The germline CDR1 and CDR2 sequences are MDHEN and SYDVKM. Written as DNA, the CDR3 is TGTGCCAGCACCCCCCAGGGGGCGGGAGATGTTACGCAGTATTTT. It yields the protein CASTPQGAGDVTQYF.

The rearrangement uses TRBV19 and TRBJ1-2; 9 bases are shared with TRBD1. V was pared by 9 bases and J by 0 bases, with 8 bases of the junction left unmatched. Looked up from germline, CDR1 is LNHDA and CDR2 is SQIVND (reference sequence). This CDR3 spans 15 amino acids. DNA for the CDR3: TGTGCCAGCACCGGGACAGGGTCTTCTAACTATGGCTACACCTTC. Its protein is CASTGTGSSNYGYTF.

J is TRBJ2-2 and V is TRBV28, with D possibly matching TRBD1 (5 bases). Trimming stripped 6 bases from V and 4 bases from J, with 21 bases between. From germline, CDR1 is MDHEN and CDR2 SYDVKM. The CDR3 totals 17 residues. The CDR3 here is CASSRETWGQSTGELFF. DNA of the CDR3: TGTGCCAGCAGCCGTGAGACCTGGGGCCAGAGCACCGGGGAGCTGTTTTTT.

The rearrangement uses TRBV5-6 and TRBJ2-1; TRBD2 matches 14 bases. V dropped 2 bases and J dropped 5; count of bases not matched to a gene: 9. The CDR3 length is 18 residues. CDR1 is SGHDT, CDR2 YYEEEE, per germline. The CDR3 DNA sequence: TGTGCCAGCAGCTTCGGGACTAGCGGGAGTATAGTAAACAATGAGCAGTTCTTC. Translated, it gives CASSFGTSGSIVNNEQFF.

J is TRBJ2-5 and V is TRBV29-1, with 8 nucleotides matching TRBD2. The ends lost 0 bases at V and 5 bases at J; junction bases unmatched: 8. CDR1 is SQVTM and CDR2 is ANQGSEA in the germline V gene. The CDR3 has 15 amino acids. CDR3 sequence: CSVEDQGTRKETQYF. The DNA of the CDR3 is TGCAGCGTTGAAGATCAAGGGACTAGAAAGGAGACCCAGTACTTC.

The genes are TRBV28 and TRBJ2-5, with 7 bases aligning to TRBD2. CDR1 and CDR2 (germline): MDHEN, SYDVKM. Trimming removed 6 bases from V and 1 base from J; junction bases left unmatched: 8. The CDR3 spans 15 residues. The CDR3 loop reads CASRQEAGTQETQYF. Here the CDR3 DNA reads TGTGCCAGCAGGCAAGAAGCGGGGACCCAAGAGACCCAGTACTTC.